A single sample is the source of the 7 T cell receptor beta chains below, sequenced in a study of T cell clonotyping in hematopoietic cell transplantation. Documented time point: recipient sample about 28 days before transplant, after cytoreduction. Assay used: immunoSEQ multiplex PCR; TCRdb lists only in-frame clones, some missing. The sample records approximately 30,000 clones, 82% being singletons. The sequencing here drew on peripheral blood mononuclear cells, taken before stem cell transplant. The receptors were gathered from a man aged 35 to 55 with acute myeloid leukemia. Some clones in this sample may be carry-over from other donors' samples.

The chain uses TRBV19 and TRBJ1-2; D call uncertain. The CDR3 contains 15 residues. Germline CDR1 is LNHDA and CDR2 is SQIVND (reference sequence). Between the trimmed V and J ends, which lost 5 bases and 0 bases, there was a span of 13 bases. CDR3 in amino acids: CASSVTQPPNYGYTF. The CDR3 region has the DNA TGTGCCAGTAGTGTGACGCAGCCGCCTAACTATGGCTACACCTTC.

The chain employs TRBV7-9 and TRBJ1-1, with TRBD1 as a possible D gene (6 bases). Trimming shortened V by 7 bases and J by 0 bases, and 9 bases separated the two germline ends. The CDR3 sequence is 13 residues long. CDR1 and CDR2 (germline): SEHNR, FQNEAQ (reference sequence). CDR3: CASMRDMNTEAFF. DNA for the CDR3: TGTGCCAGCATGCGGGACATGAACACTGAAGCTTTCTTT.

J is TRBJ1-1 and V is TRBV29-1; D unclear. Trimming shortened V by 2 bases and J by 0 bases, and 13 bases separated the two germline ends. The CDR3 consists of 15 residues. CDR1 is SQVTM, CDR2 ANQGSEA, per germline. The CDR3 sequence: CSVEKGSRMNTEAFF. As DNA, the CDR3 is TGCAGCGTTGAAAAAGGTTCCAGGATGAACACTGAAGCTTTCTTT.

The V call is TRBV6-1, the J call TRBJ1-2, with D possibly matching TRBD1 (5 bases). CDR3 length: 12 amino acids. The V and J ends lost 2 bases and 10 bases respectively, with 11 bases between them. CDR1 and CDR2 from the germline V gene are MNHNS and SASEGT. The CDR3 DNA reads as TGTGCCAGCAGTGAAAGGGGTCAGTACTACACCTTC. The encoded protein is CASSERGQYYTF.

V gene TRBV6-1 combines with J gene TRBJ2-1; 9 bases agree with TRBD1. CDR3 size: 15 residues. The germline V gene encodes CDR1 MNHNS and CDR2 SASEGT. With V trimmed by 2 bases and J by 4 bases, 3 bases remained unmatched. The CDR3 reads CASSERTGAYNEQFF. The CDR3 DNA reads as TGTGCCAGCAGTGAACGGACAGGGGCGTACAATGAGCAGTTCTTC.

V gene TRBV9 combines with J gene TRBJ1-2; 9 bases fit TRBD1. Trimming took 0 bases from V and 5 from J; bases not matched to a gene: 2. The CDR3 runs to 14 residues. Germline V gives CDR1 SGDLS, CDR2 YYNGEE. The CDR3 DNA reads TGTGCCAGCAGCGTAGGGGACAGGGAATATGGCTACACCTTC. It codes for CASSVGDREYGYTF.

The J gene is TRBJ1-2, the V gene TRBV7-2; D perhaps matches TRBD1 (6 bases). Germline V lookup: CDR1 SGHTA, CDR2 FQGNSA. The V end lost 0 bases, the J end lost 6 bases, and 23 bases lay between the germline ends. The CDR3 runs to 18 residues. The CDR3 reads CASSLASPRTARSDGYTF. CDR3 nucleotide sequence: TGTGCCAGCAGCTTAGCGAGCCCTAGGACAGCCCGTTCCGATGGCTACACCTTC.